This TCR beta chain was recovered during a study of T cell changes during pregnancy in multiple sclerosis. Germline loops: CDR1 SNHLY, CDR2 FYNNEI. The CDR3 is 13 amino acids. The V gene lost 7 bases and the J gene lost 5 bases, with 14 bases spanning the gap. Assay used: immunoSEQ multiplex PCR; TCRdb lists only in-frame clones, some missing. The data contain tens of thousands of clones, around 93% of them seen just once; the ten biggest clones take up approximately 0.93%. This receptor was taken from a female donor with multiple sclerosis, enrolled in a pregnancy study. The rearrangement links TRBV2 to TRBJ2-5, with a weak D call TRBD1 (5 bases). The sequences come from peripheral blood, collected in the first trimester of pregnancy. The CDR3 DNA sequence: TGTGCCAGCAACGGACAAGTCAGGGAGACCCAGTACTTC. Translation gives CASNGQVRETQYF.